The TCR beta chain under discussion was sequenced for a study of regulatory T cells in long-lasting Graves disease. Trimming removed 3 bases at V and 6 bases at J, with 19 bases between. In germline, CDR1 is KGHDR, CDR2 SFDVKD. The CDR3 loop spans 16 amino acids. The time point is: newly diagnosed GD, antithyroid drugs for less than 3 months. Researchers made the TCR library from RNA that was extracted from PBMCs. Arm-PCR with iRepertoire HTBI primers amplified the CDR3 regions for these TCR beta libraries. Authors' processing steps: The study identified 50 to 70 TRBV and about 14 TRBJ segments across samples. TCRdb redid the calling of the multiplex PCR reads with MiXCR, one entry per CDR3 protein. TCRdb's processing, not the authors', yielded these V and J calls. The data show about 430,000 distinct CDR3 sequences, approximately 16% seen once. Findings of the study overall: Persistent disease exhibited a predilection for TRBV28, TRBJ1-2 and TRBJ2-5. Persistent Graves' patients had lower TCR diversity than newly diagnosed ones.

A word on this clonotype: Its antigen remains unidentified.

The same data also contributed to another study, on T cells in Graves' hyperthyroidism and ophthalmopathy. From that report: Blood also showed most of the thyroid clonotypes that were expanded above 0.001.

Sequencing used peripheral blood mononuclear cells (PBMCs), obtained at new diagnosis, from a patient treated with antithyroid drugs. J is TRBJ1-2 and V is TRBV24-1; D is perhaps TRBD1 (5 bases). The receptor was derived from a woman between 35 and 50 years old with Graves disease. The CDR3 sequence is CATSDTGAGALNGYTF. The CDR3 region has the DNA TGTGCCACCAGTGATACCGGGGCTGGCGCTTTGAATGGCTACACCTTC.